The clone carrying this TCR beta chain was counted at least ten times. Antigen unknown. The sample is drawn from a study of T cell repertoires in cytomegalovirus infection. Whole-study context: Public TCR beta signatures were indicative of both CMV infection and a matching HLA type. Whole-study findings and limits: Summed frequency of shared TCR beta families picked out CMV carriers who also had the relevant HLA. HLA-C-restricted, CMV-specific TCR beta clonotypes were dominant ex vivo.

This CDR3 spans 17 amino acids. The germline V gene has CDR1 SGHVS and CDR2 FNYEAQ. The ends lost 4 bases at V and 4 bases at J; junction bases unmatched: 9. TCRdb reprocessed the reads with MiXCR, giving one entry per CDR3 protein. Of around 300,000 distinct CDR3 sequences detected, more than 8% appear once; the ten largest clones hold 3.5% to 4.5%. Specimen: PBMCs. This chain uses TRBV7-6 with TRBJ2-2; TRBD1 matches at 10 bases. The receptor comes from a human donor in good health (CMV status not recorded). Some clones in this sample may be carry-over from other donors' samples. The CDR3 sequence is CASSSQDRGPGTGELFF. The CDR3 DNA is TGTGCCAGCAGCTCACAAGACAGGGGGCCTGGCACCGGGGAGCTGTTTTTT.